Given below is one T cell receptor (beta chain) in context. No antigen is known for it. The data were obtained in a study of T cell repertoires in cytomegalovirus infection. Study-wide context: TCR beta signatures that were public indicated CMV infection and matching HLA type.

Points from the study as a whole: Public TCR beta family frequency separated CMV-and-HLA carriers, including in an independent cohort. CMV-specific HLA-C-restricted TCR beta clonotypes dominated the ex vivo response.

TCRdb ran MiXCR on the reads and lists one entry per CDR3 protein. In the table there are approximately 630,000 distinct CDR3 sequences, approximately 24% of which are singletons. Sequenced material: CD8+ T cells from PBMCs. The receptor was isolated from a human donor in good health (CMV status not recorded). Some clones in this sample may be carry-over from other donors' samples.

Written as DNA, the CDR3 is TGTGCCAGTAGGGCGGGTTCCCGATCGGCCGACCTCTATGGCTACACCTTC. Translated: CASRAGSRSADLYGYTF. The rearrangement uses TRBV19 and TRBJ1-2, with D hard to call. The ends were cut back, 6 bases at V and 4 bases at J, with 24 bases in the middle. This CDR3 has 17 residues. Looked up from germline, CDR1 is LNHDA and CDR2 is SQIVND (reference sequence).